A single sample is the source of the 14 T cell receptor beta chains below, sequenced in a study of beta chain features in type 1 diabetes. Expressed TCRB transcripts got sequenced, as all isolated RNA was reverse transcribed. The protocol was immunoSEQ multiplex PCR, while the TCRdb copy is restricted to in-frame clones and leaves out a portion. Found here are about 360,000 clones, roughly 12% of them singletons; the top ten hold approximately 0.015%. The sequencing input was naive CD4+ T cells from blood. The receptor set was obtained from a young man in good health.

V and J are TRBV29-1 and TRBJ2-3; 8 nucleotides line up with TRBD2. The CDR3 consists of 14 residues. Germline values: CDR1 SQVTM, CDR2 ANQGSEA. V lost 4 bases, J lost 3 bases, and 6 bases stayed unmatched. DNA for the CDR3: TGCAGCGTTGGGGTCGGGGGGGTAACAGATACGCAGTATTTT. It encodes CSVGVGGVTDTQYF.

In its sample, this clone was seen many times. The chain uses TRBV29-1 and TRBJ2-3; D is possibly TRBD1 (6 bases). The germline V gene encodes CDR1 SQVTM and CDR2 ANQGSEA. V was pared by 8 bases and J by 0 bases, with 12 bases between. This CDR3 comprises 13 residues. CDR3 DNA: TGCAGCCCTCAGGGGCCTAGCACAGATACGCAGTATTTT. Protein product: CSPQGPSTDTQYF.

CDR3 DNA sequence: TGTGCCAGCAGCCGGGACAGGCACAGTGGCGGGGAGCTGTTTTTT. This sequence encodes CASSRDRHSGGELFF. This chain connects TRBV7-3 to TRBJ2-2; 8 nucleotides align to TRBD1. The CDR3 loop spans 15 amino acids. V lost 5 bases to trimming and J lost 7 bases; unmatched junction nucleotides: 9. Germline V gene sequence: CDR1 SGHTA, CDR2 FQGTGA.

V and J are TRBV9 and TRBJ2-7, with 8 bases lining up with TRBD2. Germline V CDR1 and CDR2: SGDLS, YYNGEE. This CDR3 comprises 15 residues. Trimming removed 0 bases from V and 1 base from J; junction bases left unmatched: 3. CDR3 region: CASSVAGGKSYEQYF. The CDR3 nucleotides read TGTGCCAGCAGCGTAGCGGGGGGGAAATCCTACGAGCAGTACTTC. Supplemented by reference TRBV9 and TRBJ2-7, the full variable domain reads DSGVTQTPKHLITATGQRVTLRCSPRSGDLSVYWYQQSLDQGLQFLIQYYNGEERAKGNILERFSAQQFPDLHSELNLSSLELGDSALYFCASSVAGGKSYEQYFGPGTRLTVT.

CDR3 sequence (DNA): TGCGCCAGCAGCATGAGAGACACTGAAGCTTTCTTT. It codes for CASSMRDTEAFF. The chain employs TRBV4-3 and TRBJ1-1; the D is unclear. Trimming cost V 5 bases and J 3 bases, with 7 bases left between them. The germline CDR1 and CDR2 sequences are LGHNA and YSLEER. The CDR3 totals 12 residues.

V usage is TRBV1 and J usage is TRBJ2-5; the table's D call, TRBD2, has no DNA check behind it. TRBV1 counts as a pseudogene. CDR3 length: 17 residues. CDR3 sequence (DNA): TGCACCAGCAGCCATCCAGCGGGGGGGAAGTACCAAGAGACCCAGTACTTC. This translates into CTSSHPAGGKYQETQYF.

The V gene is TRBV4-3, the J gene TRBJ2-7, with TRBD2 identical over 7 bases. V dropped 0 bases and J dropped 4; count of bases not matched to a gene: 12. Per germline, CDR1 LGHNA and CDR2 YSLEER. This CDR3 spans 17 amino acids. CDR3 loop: CASSQDSRGLRPYEQYF. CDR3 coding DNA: TGCGCCAGCAGCCAAGATTCCCGGGGACTACGCCCATACGAGCAGTACTTC.

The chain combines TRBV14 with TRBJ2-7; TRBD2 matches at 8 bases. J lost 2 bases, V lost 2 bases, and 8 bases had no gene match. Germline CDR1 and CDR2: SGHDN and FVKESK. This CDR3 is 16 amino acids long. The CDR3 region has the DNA TGTGCCAGCAGCCAACTTGACGGGGGGGCCACCTACGAGCAGTACTTC. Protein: CASSQLDGGATYEQYF.

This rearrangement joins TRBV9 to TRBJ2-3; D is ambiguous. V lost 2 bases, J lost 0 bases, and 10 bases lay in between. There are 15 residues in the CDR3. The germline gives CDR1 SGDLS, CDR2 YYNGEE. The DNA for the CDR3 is TGTGCCAGCAGCGTTGTAACTTCTAGCACAGATACGCAGTATTTT. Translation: CASSVVTSSTDTQYF.

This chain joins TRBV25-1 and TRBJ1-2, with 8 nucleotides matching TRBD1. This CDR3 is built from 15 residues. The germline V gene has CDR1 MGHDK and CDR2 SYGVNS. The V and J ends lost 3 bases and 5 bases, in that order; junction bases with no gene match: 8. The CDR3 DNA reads TGTGCCAGCAGTGACTGGACAGGGTTGTTTTATGGCTACACCTTC. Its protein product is CASSDWTGLFYGYTF.

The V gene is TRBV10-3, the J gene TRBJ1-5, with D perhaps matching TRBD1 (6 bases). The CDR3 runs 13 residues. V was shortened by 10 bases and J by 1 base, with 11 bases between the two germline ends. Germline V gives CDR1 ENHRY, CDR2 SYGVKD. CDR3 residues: CATHGQSNQPQHF. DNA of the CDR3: TGTGCCACCCATGGACAGAGCAATCAGCCCCAGCATTTT.

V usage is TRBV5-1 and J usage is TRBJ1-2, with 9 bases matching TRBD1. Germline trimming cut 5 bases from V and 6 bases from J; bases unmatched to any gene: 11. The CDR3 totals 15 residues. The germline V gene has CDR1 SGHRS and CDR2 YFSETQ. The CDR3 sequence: CASSFSTGGSDGYTF. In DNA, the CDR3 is TGCGCCAGCAGTTTCTCTACAGGGGGCTCTGATGGCTACACCTTC.

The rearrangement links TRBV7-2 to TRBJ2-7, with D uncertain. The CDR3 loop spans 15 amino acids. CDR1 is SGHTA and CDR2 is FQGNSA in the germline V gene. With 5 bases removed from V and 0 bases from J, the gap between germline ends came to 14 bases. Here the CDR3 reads CASSPGSGFSYEQYF. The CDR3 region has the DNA TGTGCCAGCAGCCCTGGGTCGGGTTTCTCCTACGAGCAGTACTTC.

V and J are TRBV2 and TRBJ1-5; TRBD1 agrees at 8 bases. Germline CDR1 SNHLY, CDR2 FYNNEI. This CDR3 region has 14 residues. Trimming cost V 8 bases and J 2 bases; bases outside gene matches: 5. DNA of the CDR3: TGTGCCAGCGGCACGGGACAGGGCAATCAGCCCCAGCATTTT. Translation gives CASGTGQGNQPQHF.